These 19 T cell receptor beta chains were all obtained from the same sample, sequenced in a study of blood T cell repertoires in COVID-19. The protocol was immunoSEQ multiplex PCR, while the TCRdb copy is restricted to in-frame clones and leaves out a portion. The sample contains around 170,000 clones, 88% of which appear only once. Sequencing used PBMCs or T cells enriched from blood (not recorded which). Receptors originate from a woman younger than 35 who had recovered from COVID-19.

This sequence joins TRBV6-2 or TRBV6-3 and TRBJ1-3; D unclear. Trimming removed 0 bases from V and 5 bases from J, with 14 bases in between. Germline CDR1 is MNHEY and CDR2 is SVGEGT. The CDR3 loop spans 16 amino acids. The CDR3 loop reads CASSYSTEEGRNTIYF. The CDR3 region has the DNA TGTGCCAGCAGTTACTCAACCGAGGAGGGCCGAAACACCATATATTTT.

Turning to this clone: Other DNA sequences in the sample encode the same CDR3. J is TRBJ2-7 and V is TRBV28, with D unclear. Germline V gene sequence: CDR1 MDHEN, CDR2 SYDVKM. V lost 3 bases, J lost 4 bases, and 7 bases lay in between. The CDR3 is 12 residues long. CDR3 sequence reads: CASSLSGYEQYF. DNA for the CDR3: TGTGCCAGCAGTTTGTCCGGTTACGAGCAGTACTTC.

The chain links TRBV12-3 or TRBV12-4 to TRBJ1-4, with 7 bases matching TRBD1. V dropped 5 bases and J dropped 8; count of bases not matched to a gene: 2. This CDR3 comprises 12 residues. The DNA for the CDR3 is TGTGCCAGCAGTACAGGGGTAGAAAAACTGTTTTTT. This codes for CASSTGVEKLFF.

This sequence joins TRBV5-1 and TRBJ1-2; the match to TRBD1 covers 10 bases. V was clipped by 0 bases and J by 1 base; unmatched bases: 12. The CDR3 has 19 amino acids. In germline, CDR1 is SGHRS, CDR2 YFSETQ. CDR3 nucleotide sequence: TGCGCCAGCAGCTTGGGACCGCCGTCGCGGGACAGGGGTAACTATGGCTACACCTTC. It yields the protein CASSLGPPSRDRGNYGYTF.

The V gene is TRBV6-4, the J gene TRBJ1-1; 8 bases line up with TRBD1. From germline, CDR1 is MRHNA and CDR2 SNTAGT. The length of the CDR3 is 18 residues. V trimming: 2 bases; J trimming: 5 bases; junction bases outside the gene matches: 16. Here the CDR3 reads CASSDRTGYFFFTTEAFF. The CDR3 bases are TGTGCCAGCAGTGACCGGACAGGGTATTTTTTTTTCACGACTGAAGCTTTCTTT.

V is TRBV11-3 and J is TRBJ2-2; a possible D gene is TRBD2 (7 bases). This CDR3 spans 16 amino acids. Germline CDR1 is SGHNT and CDR2 is YENEEA. The V and J ends lost 5 bases and 4 bases respectively, with 17 bases between them. The CDR3 here is CASSPRGGGATGELFF. CDR3 DNA sequence: TGTGCCAGCAGCCCCAGGGGAGGGGGGGCCACCGGGGAGCTGTTTTTT.

CDR3 protein: CATSDFEPGSSGNTIYF. CDR3 DNA: TGTGCCACCAGTGATTTCGAACCAGGGTCCTCTGGAAACACCATATATTTT. This sequence joins TRBV24-1 and TRBJ1-3, with D possibly being TRBD1 (5 bases). The CDR3 runs to 17 residues. The V end lost 1 base, the J end lost 0 bases, and 12 bases lay between the germline ends. Germline CDR1 is KGHDR and CDR2 is SFDVKD.

This chain joins TRBV4-2 and TRBJ2-5; 9 bases align to TRBD2. Germline assignment: CDR1 LGHNA and CDR2 YNFKEQ. With V trimmed by 4 bases and J by 4 bases, 10 bases remained unmatched. This CDR3 contains 16 residues. Here the CDR3 DNA reads TGTGCCAGCAGCCGGTCGGCGGGGGGGCCTGGAGAGACCCAGTACTTC. Encoded protein: CASSRSAGGPGETQYF.

A single count supports this clone. The chain recombines TRBV4-3 with TRBJ1-2; the match to TRBD1 covers 9 bases. CDR1 LGHNA and CDR2 YSLEER come from the germline V gene. The CDR3 has 15 amino acids. V was clipped by 2 bases and J by 5 bases; unmatched bases: 6. CDR3 sequence: CASSQPGTGSYGYTF. For the CDR3, the DNA is TGCGCCAGCAGCCAACCCGGGACAGGGAGTTATGGCTACACCTTC.

On this clone itself: One end of the junction is discordant with germline, which a read error may explain. The chain links TRBV5-1 to TRBJ2-2; 11 bases line up with TRBD2. The CDR3 has 17 residues. CDR1 is SGHRS and CDR2 is YFSETQ in the germline V gene. The CDR3 bases are TGCGCCAGCAGCTTGGAATCTAGCGGGAGGAACTCCGGGGAGCTGTTTTTT. It encodes CASSLESSGRNSGELFF.

This chain joins TRBV28 and TRBJ2-7; 8 nucleotides match TRBD1. CDR1 MDHEN and CDR2 SYDVKM come from the germline V gene. The V segment lost 5 bases and the J segment 6 bases; nucleotides outside the gene matches: 12. The CDR3 contains 15 residues. CDR3 sequence reads: CASSPTGQAWFEQYF. The CDR3 DNA reads as TGTGCCAGCAGTCCAACGGGACAGGCCTGGTTCGAGCAGTACTTC. The variable domain in full, with the rest retrieved from reference TRBV28 and TRBJ2-7, is DVKVTQSSRYLVKRTGEKVFLECVQDMDHENMFWYRQDPGLGLRLIYFSYDVKMKEKGDIPEGYSVSREKKERFSLILESASTNQTSMYLCASSPTGQAWFEQYFGPGTRLTVT.

The V call is TRBV6-5, the J call TRBJ2-7; a possible D gene is TRBD2 (6 bases). This CDR3 has 15 amino acids. Germline V CDR1 and CDR2: MNHEY, SVGAGI. V gave up 2 bases and J gave up 0 bases, with 11 bases separating them. CDR3 sequence reads: CASSYGGASSYEQYF. DNA of the CDR3: TGTGCCAGCAGTTACGGCGGGGCAAGCTCCTACGAGCAGTACTTC.

The chain links TRBV28 to TRBJ1-1, with a weak D call TRBD1 (6 bases). The V gene's germline CDR1 is MDHEN and CDR2 SYDVKM. The germline V and J ends were trimmed by 7 bases and 6 bases, with 18 bases remaining between them. The CDR3 has 14 amino acids. CDR3 sequence (DNA): TGTGCCAGCATCGTACCAGGGGTTTGGTCTGAAGCTTTCTTT. Amino acids: CASIVPGVWSEAFF.

The chain combines TRBV7-6 with TRBJ2-7, with D uncertain. Germline values: CDR1 SGHVS, CDR2 FNYEAQ. The CDR3 consists of 11 residues. V lost 2 bases and J lost 6, with 5 bases in between. The CDR3 region is CASSLYGEQYF. The CDR3 bases are TGTGCCAGCAGCTTATACGGCGAGCAGTACTTC.

The chain links TRBV15 to TRBJ2-3; D gene uncertain. Trimming cost V 1 base and J 0 bases, with 14 bases left between them. This CDR3 region has 17 residues. Germline CDR1 LNHNV, CDR2 YYDKDF (reference sequence). CDR3 residues: CATSRGGRMTSTDTQYF. The CDR3 region has the DNA TGTGCCACCAGCAGAGGAGGCCGTATGACTAGCACAGATACGCAGTATTTT.

This chain uses TRBV1 with TRBJ2-7; the DNA was not compared with TRBD2, the D call given in the table. TRBV1 is described as a pseudogene. The CDR3 is 16 residues long. The CDR3 loop is CTSRSGPERAGGEQYF. CDR3 DNA: TGCACCAGCAGATCCGGGCCCGAAAGGGCGGGAGGCGAGCAGTACTTC.

The chain has TRBV12-3 or TRBV12-4 and TRBJ1-5; D gene uncertain. The V gene lost 7 bases and the J gene lost 4 bases, with 11 bases spanning the gap. This CDR3 comprises 13 residues. In DNA, the CDR3 is TGTGCCAGCATTAATGACACGAATCAGCCCCAGCATTTT. Residues: CASINDTNQPQHF.

The chain uses TRBV28 and TRBJ1-2; a possible D gene is TRBD1 (5 bases). CDR1 and CDR2 (germline): MDHEN, SYDVKM. The CDR3 totals 12 residues. V lost 3 bases, J lost 5 bases, and 7 bases lay in between. Written as DNA, the CDR3 is TGTGCCAGCAGTTTTTCAGGGTATGGCTACACCTTC. The encoded protein is CASSFSGYGYTF.

The chain employs TRBV9 and TRBJ2-2, with D uncertain. This CDR3 region has 16 residues. Trimming left V 0 bases short and J 3 bases short, with 12 bases between. Per the germline V gene, CDR1 is SGDLS and CDR2 is YYNGEE. As DNA, the CDR3 is TGTGCCAGCAGCGTAGGTCCCAATCCGGACACCGGGGAGCTGTTTTTT. Translation gives CASSVGPNPDTGELFF. Full variable domain (outside the CDR3, taken from reference TRBV9 and TRBJ2-2): DSGVTQTPKHLITATGQRVTLRCSPRSGDLSVYWYQQSLDQGLQFLIQYYNGEERAKGNILERFSAQQFPDLHSELNLSSLELGDSALYFCASSVGPNPDTGELFFGEGSRLTVL.